Included here is one T cell receptor (beta chain) sequence, with context. TCRdb's copy holds only in-frame clones and misses some; the assay was immunoSEQ multiplex PCR. The repertoire consists of just under 150,000 clones, with over 80% occurring once and the leading ten covering 30% to 45%. The data originate from a study of blood T cell repertoires in COVID-19. Study-level background: COVID-19 samples, acute and convalescent, were from the United States, Italy and Spain.

The receptor was derived from a man aged 50 or older who had recovered from COVID-19. Input material: peripheral blood.

The DNA for the CDR3 is TGTGCCAGTAGTGTCAGGGCTAACTATGGCTACACCTTC. Encoded protein: CASSVRANYGYTF. J is TRBJ1-2 and V is TRBV19; D is perhaps TRBD1 (5 bases). CDR1 and CDR2 from the germline V gene are LNHDA and SQIVND (reference sequence). The CDR3 is 13 amino acids. Trimming cost V 5 bases and J 0 bases, with 7 bases left between them.